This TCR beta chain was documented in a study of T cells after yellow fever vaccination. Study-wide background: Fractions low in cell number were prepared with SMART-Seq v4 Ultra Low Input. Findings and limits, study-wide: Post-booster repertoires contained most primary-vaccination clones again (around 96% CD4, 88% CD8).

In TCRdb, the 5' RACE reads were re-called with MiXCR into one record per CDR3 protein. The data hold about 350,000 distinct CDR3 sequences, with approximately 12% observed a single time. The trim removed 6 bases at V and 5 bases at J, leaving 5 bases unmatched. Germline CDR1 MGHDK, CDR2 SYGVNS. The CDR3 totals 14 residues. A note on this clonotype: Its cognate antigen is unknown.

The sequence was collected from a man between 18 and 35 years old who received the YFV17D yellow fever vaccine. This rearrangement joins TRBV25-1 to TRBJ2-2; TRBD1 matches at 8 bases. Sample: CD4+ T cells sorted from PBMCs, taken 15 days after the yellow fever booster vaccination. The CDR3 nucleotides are TGTGCCAGCAGGGACAGGGTTTTAACCGGGGAGCTGTTTTTT. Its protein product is CASRDRVLTGELFF.